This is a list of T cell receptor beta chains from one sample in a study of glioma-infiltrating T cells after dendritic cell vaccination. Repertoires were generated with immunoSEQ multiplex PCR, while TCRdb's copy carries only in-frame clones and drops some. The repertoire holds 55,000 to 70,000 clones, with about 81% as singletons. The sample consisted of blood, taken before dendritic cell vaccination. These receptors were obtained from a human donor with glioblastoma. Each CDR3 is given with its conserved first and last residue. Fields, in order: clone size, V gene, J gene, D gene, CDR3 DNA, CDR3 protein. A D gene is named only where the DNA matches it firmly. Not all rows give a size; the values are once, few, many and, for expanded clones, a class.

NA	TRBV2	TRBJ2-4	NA	TGTGCCAGCAGTGATCCGGGGGTCAAAAACATTCAGTACTTC	CASSDPGVKNIQYF
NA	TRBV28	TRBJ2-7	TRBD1	TGTGCCAGCAGCCGGACAGGGGCGACCTACGAGCAGTACTTC	CASSRTGATYEQYF
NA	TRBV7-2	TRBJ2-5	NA	TGTGCCAGCAGGGCATCGGGGGGCTGGGAAGAGACCCAGTACTTC	CASRASGGWEETQYF
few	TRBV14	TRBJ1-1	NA	TGTGCCAGCAGCCAAGATTGGCAGGTGGAGGGGGCTTTCTTT	CASSQDWQVEGAFF
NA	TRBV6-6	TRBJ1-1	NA	TGTGCCAGCAGTATCACAGGGTCCGAAGCTTTCTTT	CASSITGSEAFF
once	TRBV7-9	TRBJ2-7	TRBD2	TGTGCCAGCAGCTCGACTAGCGGGTTTCACTACGAGCAGTACTTC	CASSSTSGFHYEQYF
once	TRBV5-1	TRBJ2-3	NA	TGCGCCAGCAGCCCCGTAGCGGGCACAGATACGCAGTATTTT	CASSPVAGTDTQYF
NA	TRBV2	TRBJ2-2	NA	TGTGCCAGCAGCGTTGTAACCACGGGCACCGGGGAGCTGTTTTTT	CASSVVTTGTGELFF
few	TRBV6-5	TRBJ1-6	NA	TGTGCCAGCAGTCCCGGTAGCTCCTATAATTCACCCCTCCACTTT	CASSPGSSYNSPLHF
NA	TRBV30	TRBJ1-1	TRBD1	TGTGCCAGGGAACAGGGGGCTGGCACTGAAGCTTTCTTT	CAREQGAGTEAFF
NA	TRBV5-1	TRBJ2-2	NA	TGCGCCAGCAGCTTGGGGCCAGCGGGTATTGACACCGGGGAGCTGTTTTTT	CASSLGPAGIDTGELFF
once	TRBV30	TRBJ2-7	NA	TGTGCCTGGAGTTTAGGAGTTGCAAGGGAGCAGTACTTC	CAWSLGVAREQYF
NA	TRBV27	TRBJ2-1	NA	TGTGCCAGCCGAAAGACAGGTACCTACAATGAGCAGTTCTTC	CASRKTGTYNEQFF
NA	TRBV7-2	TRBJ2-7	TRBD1	TGTGCCAGCAGCTTAGCATGGGACAGATTGACCTACGAGCAGTACTTC	CASSLAWDRLTYEQYF
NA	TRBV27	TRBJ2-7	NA	TGTGCCAGCAGTTTAAGTTCAAGTACTGTCCACGAGCAGTACTTC	CASSLSSSTVHEQYF
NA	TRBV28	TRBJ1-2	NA	TGTGCCAGCAACTCCAGGGGATCCCCTAACTATGGCTACACCTTC	CASNSRGSPNYGYTF